The present entry profiles one T cell receptor (beta chain) with its context. Its antigen is currently not known. Base qualities are not recorded, but no much larger clone differs from it by a single base. The data derive from a study of cytomegalovirus exposure and HLA in healthy donors (dated by TCRdb to about 2017). Notes on the research overall: An earlier analysis of 550 to 700 of the donors reported 250 to 350 Gb of sequence data and around 120 million unique TCR beta sequences from roughly 180 million T cells. Among the approximately 400 genotyped donors, under 90% belonged to the genetic ancestry cluster associated with self-reported Caucasian donors. Donor age, sex, ethnicity and CMV serostatus were compiled alongside the repertoire data. Using immunosequencing, the study profiled T cell repertoires from around 670 subjects and related those repertoires to cytomegalovirus serostatus. About five DR-DQ haplotypes were treated as single units for association and clustering because of strong linkage in the cohort. An early release covering just under 650 HLA-typed donors comprised 300 to 350 gigabases of sequencing data and tens of millions of unique TCR sequences. A later genetic analysis used genome-wide SNP genotypes for about three fifths of the 666 donors, treating that subset as a discovery cohort. To study patterns of TCR occurrence, a later analysis re-analyzed previously published TCR beta repertoires from more than 550 donors and added high-resolution HLA genotyping. Across approximately 400 genotyped donors of the cohort, an average of approximately 240,000 unique TCR beta nucleotide sequences per donor were sequenced, and 15% to 20% of those sequences were non-productive. In the later analysis, no new phenotypic data were used to find candidate immune exposures; instead, reliance was placed on TCR beta sequences and their occurrence across donors. The study was designed to test whether signatures of past pathogen exposure could be identified by cataloging public T cell receptors. Typing coverage varied by locus: roughly 629-640 donors for A, B, C, DRB1 and DQB1; under 550 for DQA1; 600 to 610 for DPA1; some 470 for DPB1. In an earlier analysis of a few hundred of the donors, high-throughput TCR beta sequencing was used to judge whether each TCR beta V gene segment behaved as functional or pseudogenic. Every discovery cohort repertoire had been produced on one sequencing platform. The study combined high-throughput TCR immunosequencing, statistical association of individual TCRs with disease status, and machine learning to predict cytomegalovirus infection status. In addition to the first cohort of 666 subjects, a separate validation cohort of around 110 different subjects was used. HLA typing covered class I and class II loci at four-digit resolution. The paper as a whole reports these results and caveats: In both the original and validation cohorts, the classifier was reported to diagnose cytomegalovirus status with high specificity and sensitivity. Immune exposure information for the cohort was limited to CMV serostatus. A further reported finding was that TCR beta sequences accurately predicted the HLA-A and HLA-B alleles for most subjects in the first cohort. In an earlier analysis of 587 of the donors, most TCR beta V segments appeared in productive rearrangements about 90% or about 30% of the time, broadly matching IMGT annotations. In vitro tests confirmed that a few of the cytomegalovirus-associated TCR beta chains recognize cytomegalovirus antigens. HLA typing was unavailable for some donors at each locus, so association tests used only the typed subset. When HLA alleles, especially DR and DQ, strongly co-occurred, TCR associations were difficult to assign to individual alleles. The 87-base-pair reads could not distinguish some IMGT-functional V segments, including TRBV6-2 and TRBV6-3, so those segments were excluded. In a later genetic analysis, fewer N-insertions in productive TCRs were reported among donors in an Asian-associated ancestry cluster than the approximately 710-donor mean. A later analysis found that HLA-associated TCR beta chains were more clonally expanded and had lower generation probabilities than equally common non-associated chains. Correlated functional status among segregating V segments might reflect linkage disequilibrium, but an unknown experimental factor could not be ruled out. In the study, 150 to 200 TCR beta chains were listed as associated with cytomegalovirus. In a later analysis, several top co-occurrence clusters were reported to appear linked to parvovirus B19, influenza, CMV and Epstein-Barr virus. A later analysis associated about 17,000 TCR beta sequences with specific HLA alleles at a false discovery rate of 0.05. Because counts were too low, fewer than 20 rarely observed V segments, including chromosome 9 orphons, were excluded from the earlier analysis of around 640 of the donors. Across donors, most TCR sequences were observed very rarely, whereas some public TCRs were present in many individuals. In a later analysis, the rate of TCR association differed among HLA loci, with DRB1 alleles having the most associated TCRs and HLA-C alleles having the fewest. A group of highly shared sequence variants was considered likely to be a technical artifact of the sequencing pipeline. In this cohort, only TCR beta chains were sequenced, and detectable features were limited by the absence of alpha or paired-chain data. Sequencing depth was assumed to be roughly uniform across donors in the presence/absence analyses, though that assumption may not hold. V-gene and J-gene trimming of TCR beta chains was associated with a missense DCLRE1C variant in a later genetic analysis, and the association was replicated in an independent cohort. The authors suggested that the approach could potentially be extended to other disease states and immunological phenotypes. In a later analysis, most CMV-associated TCR beta chains were found to appear HLA-restricted, with HLA associations seemingly driven largely by CMV exposure.

Library creation used the immunoSEQ multiplex PCR assay. The multiplex PCR relied on a mix of 60 forward primers for TCR Vbeta segments and 13 reverse primers for TCR Jbeta segments. The CDR3 region of rearranged TCR beta genes was amplified from genomic DNA with a multiplex PCR assay. Amplified TCR beta libraries were sequenced as 87-base-pair reads on the Illumina HiSeq System. For the original study's pipeline: A later analysis counted around 72 million unique TCR beta chains across the 650 to 700 repertoires, and around 9.9 million of these chains were shared by at least two donors. Raw reads were error-corrected and collapsed into unique sequences with a nearest-neighbor algorithm that merged closely related sequences to remove PCR and sequencing errors. Alignment of CDR3 sequences to IMGT reference sequences was used to assign V, D and J gene segments. Each retained sequence needed at least a six-nucleotide match to both a V gene segment and a J gene segment. A rearrangement was called productive if the CDR3 had no stop codons and remained in frame with V and J, and every other rearrangement was called non-productive. Following IMGT convention, CDR3 was defined as the stretch from the second conserved V-encoded cysteine to the conserved J-encoded phenylalanine. In an earlier analysis of approximately 500 of the donors, sequences lacking an unambiguous match to a single V gene segment were excluded. An earlier analysis of several hundred of the donors classified V segments as functional when productive rearrangements were above 56.7% and as segregating when the standard deviation between donors was above 5%. A statistical classification framework was developed to diagnose cytomegalovirus status using the catalog of TCR beta chain sequences. In a later analysis, V and J genes were assigned by comparing TCR nucleotide sequences against IMGT/GENE-DB human TR gene sequences. Using the TCRdist pipeline, a later analysis assigned CDR3 sequences along with most-parsimonious VDJ recombination scenarios. In a later analysis, every TCR beta chain was defined by the combination of its CDR3 amino acid sequence and its V-gene family, and reads without a unique V-gene family were dropped. As a way to deal with suspected cross-contamination and a sequencing artifact, a later analysis dropped 592 nucleotide sequences that were highly shared and had low generation probability. In a later analysis, a clonal expansion index was calculated for each public chain from normalized within-repertoire ranks of inferred template counts. In a later analysis, generation probabilities were computed with a VDJ recombination model fitted to out-of-frame rearrangements, and the resulting probabilities were checked against IGoR. In a later analysis, hypergeometric tests were used to score TCR-TCR, TCR-HLA and TCR-CMV co-occurrence, with a repertoire-size bias correction applied to TCR pairs. A later analysis estimated false discovery rates by permuting HLA or CMV assignments 20 times. A later analysis grouped co-occurring TCRs with DBSCAN, adding TCRdist sequence similarity when clustering within HLA-allele-positive subsets. Repertoires with fewer than 30,000 or more than 120,000 public chains were left out of co-occurrence clustering, as were four to six repertoires with anomalous nucleotide sharing. TCRdb retrieved this table from immuneACCESS and kept in-frame rearrangements only. Not all clones are present; in checked studies, unresolved V genes account for under half, and no reason is known for the remainder. Clone size and the V and J calls come from that table; the DNA yielded D and trimming. The sample table holds 160,000 or so clones, of which approximately 80% were seen once. Roughly 1.4% of the sample comes from the top ten.

According to the germline V gene (reference sequence), CDR1 reads SGHKS and CDR2 reads YYEKEE. Its CDR3 holds 12 amino acids, cysteine through phenylalanine. Only the CDR3 region is kept as DNA, spanning 36 bases read in frame from base 1. V and J are truncated by 2 bases and 8 bases respectively, leaving an intervening sequence of 8 bases. The cohort comprised some 680 healthy bone marrow donors. Cohort members were all nominally healthy when sampled, although unrecorded immune exposures were likely present. The donor was CMV seronegative and was included in the group of several hundred seronegative cohort members. Every donor gave a peripheral blood sample, and the peripheral blood mononuclear cells from that sample were used for TCR beta sequencing. Genomic DNA extraction from the blood cell samples was performed with the Qiagen DNeasy Blood Extraction Kit.

Recombination joined TRBV5-5 with TRBJ2-1, with no reliable assignment of the D segment. The receptor was isolated from a woman between 18 and 29 years old in good health and CMV-seronegative. Sequencing was done on a sample of PBMCs. The CDR3: CASSFTMDEQFF. The DNA sequence is TGTGCCAGCAGCTTTACTATGGATGAGCAGTTCTTC.